These 13 T cell receptor beta chains originate from one sample sequenced in a study of lymphopenia after photon versus proton radiotherapy. Repertoires were generated with immunoSEQ multiplex PCR, while TCRdb's copy carries only in-frame clones and drops some. The table shows about 45,000 clones, with over 75% occurring only once. Source: peripheral blood, taken from a patient treated with photon-based radiotherapy. These receptors were obtained from a man aged 40-49 years with gastric cancer.

This clone was detected only once. Relative to the germline gene, one junction end is altered; a read error may explain this. The chain employs TRBV5-4 and TRBJ1-2; 7 bases align to TRBD1. The CDR3 sequence is 12 residues long. Germline V gene sequence: CDR1 SGHNT, CDR2 YYREEE (reference sequence). CDR3 nucleotide sequence: TGTGCCAGCAGCTTGGGGGACAGCCTTTGGGTCTTC. This gives the protein CASSLGDSLWVF. The whole variable domain, filled in from reference TRBV5-4 and TRBJ1-2, reads ETGVTQSPTHLIKTRGQQVTLRCSSQSGHNTVSWYQQALGQGPQFIFQYYREEENGRGNFPPRFSGLQFPNYSSELNVNALELDDSALYLCASSLGDSLWVFGSGTRLTVV.

The CDR3 DNA sequence: TGTGCCAGCAGCTTGGTGTCTGGGGCCAACGTCCTGACTTTC. Encoded protein: CASSLVSGANVLTF. V usage is TRBV5-5 and J usage is TRBJ2-6, with unresolved D. This CDR3 spans 14 amino acids. Germline assignment: CDR1 SGHKS and CDR2 YYEKEE (reference sequence). V was cut by 0 bases and J by 1 base, with 2 bases left in between.

The chain has TRBV7-9 and TRBJ2-1; 7 nucleotides align to TRBD2. After removal of 5 bases from V and 9 bases from J, the junction contained 10 bases not matched to a gene. CDR1 is SEHNR and CDR2 is FQNEAQ in the germline V gene (reference sequence). The CDR3 has 14 residues. The CDR3 sequence: CASSPSRGSGEQFF. The CDR3, as DNA: TGTGCCAGCAGCCCTTCGCGGGGGAGTGGTGAGCAGTTCTTC.

The CDR3 protein is CASSPLGGPGEQYF. CDR3 sequence (DNA): TGCGCCAGCAGCCCCCTTGGCGGACCTGGCGAGCAGTACTTC. The rearrangement links TRBV5-1 to TRBJ2-7; unclear D gene. Germline assignment: CDR1 SGHRS and CDR2 YFSETQ. The CDR3 totals 14 residues. Trimming stripped 4 bases from V and 6 bases from J, with 17 bases between.

CDR3 nucleotide sequence: TGTGCCAGTAGGGATCGTAACAGGGGGCGAGATTCTAACTATGGCTACACCTTC. Encoded protein: CASRDRNRGRDSNYGYTF. The rearrangement links TRBV19 to TRBJ1-2, with 9 bases identical to TRBD1. J was trimmed by 0 bases and V by 6 bases; bases with no gene match: 14. The germline gives CDR1 LNHDA, CDR2 SQIVND (reference sequence). The CDR3 is 18 amino acids.

This chain connects TRBV7-9 to TRBJ1-4; D remains ambiguous. CDR3 length: 16 residues. Germline CDR1 SEHNR, CDR2 FQNEAQ (reference sequence). V lost 1 base to trimming and J lost 8 bases, with 17 bases between them. This CDR3 is CASSLGRGSVGEKLFF. The CDR3 bases are TGTGCCAGCAGCTTAGGCCGGGGATCGGTAGGCGAAAAACTGTTTTTT.

The chain has TRBV25-1 and TRBJ2-3; tentatively, D is TRBD2 (6 bases). The germline V gene encodes CDR1 MGHDK and CDR2 SYGVNS. Trimming stripped 6 bases from V and 3 bases from J, with 19 bases between. The CDR3 spans 16 residues. This CDR3 is CASRVQIGRETDTQYF. Written as DNA, the CDR3 is TGTGCCAGCAGAGTTCAGATAGGGCGGGAAACAGATACGCAGTATTTT. Full variable domain (missing parts from reference TRBV25-1 and TRBJ2-3): EADIYQTPRYLVIGTGKKITLECSQTMGHDKMYWYQQDPGMELHLIHYSYGVNSTEKGDLSSESTVSRIRTEHFPLTLESARPSHTSQYLCASRVQIGRETDTQYFGPGTRLTVL.

The chain uses TRBV7-2 and TRBJ2-3; D possibly corresponds to TRBD2 (6 bases). V lost 1 base to trimming and J lost 5 bases, with 10 bases between them. This CDR3 has 14 amino acids. Germline V gene sequence: CDR1 SGHTA, CDR2 FQGNSA. In DNA form, the CDR3 reads TGTGCCAGCAGCTTAGTGAGGGGAGGAGATACGCAGTATTTT. This encodes CASSLVRGGDTQYF.

The gene calls are TRBV2 and TRBJ2-5; D unclear. Trimming removed 4 bases from V and 2 bases from J, with 8 bases in between. This CDR3 has 13 amino acids. Per germline, CDR1 SNHLY and CDR2 FYNNEI. Here the CDR3 reads CASSVGRQETQYF. The CDR3 DNA follows: TGTGCCAGCAGTGTTGGCAGACAAGAGACCCAGTACTTC.

V gene TRBV2 combines with J gene TRBJ1-2; the D gene is possibly TRBD1 (5 bases). The germline V gene has CDR1 SNHLY and CDR2 FYNNEI. The CDR3 has 14 amino acids. V was cut by 6 bases and J by 2 bases, with 13 bases left in between. For the CDR3, the DNA is TGTGCCAGCAGAGCTGACAGCGCCAACTATGGCTACACCTTC. It translates to CASRADSANYGYTF.

The rearrangement uses TRBV7-6 and TRBJ2-3; 9 bases fit TRBD1. V lost 5 bases, J lost 7 bases, and 16 bases stayed unmatched. The CDR3 has 17 amino acids. CDR1 SGHVS and CDR2 FNYEAQ come from the germline V gene. CDR3 loop: CASSSNTWDRVLNTQYF. CDR3 in DNA: TGTGCCAGCAGCAGTAACACCTGGGACAGGGTATTGAATACGCAGTATTTT.

This chain joins TRBV7-6 and TRBJ1-1, with D possibly being TRBD1 (6 bases). V was shortened by 5 bases and J by 2 bases, with 9 bases between the two germline ends. The CDR3 is 13 amino acids. CDR1 and CDR2 from the germline V gene are SGHVS and FNYEAQ. CDR3 nucleotide sequence: TGTGCCAGCAGCCACAGGGTTAACACTGAAGCTTTCTTT. It specifies CASSHRVNTEAFF.

The chain employs TRBV4-3 and TRBJ1-2; TRBD1 is a possible D gene (5 bases). The V and J ends lost 1 base and 2 bases respectively, with 14 bases between them. This CDR3 contains 16 residues. Germline CDR1 reads LGHNA; CDR2 reads YSLEER. CDR3 region: CASSQAPGWGNYGYTF. The CDR3, as DNA: TGCGCCAGCAGCCAAGCCCCAGGATGGGGGAACTATGGCTACACCTTC.